This entry lists 9 T cell receptor beta chains sequenced from one sample in a study of graft-versus-host responses after intestinal transplantation. Profiled with immunoSEQ multiplex PCR; TCRdb holds only in-frame clones, not every one. The table lists tens of thousands of clones, around 96% of them singletons. These receptors have no identified antigens. Sequencing used unstimulated CD8+ T cells sorted from spleen or lymph node cells, obtained before transplant. These receptors were obtained from a human donor who was the organ donor for an intestinal transplant.

The V gene is TRBV2, the J gene TRBJ1-1; D gene ambiguous. CDR3 size: 13 residues. V lost 6 bases and J lost 1, with 9 bases in between. CDR1 SNHLY and CDR2 FYNNEI come from the germline V gene. The CDR3 loop reads CASRHPPNTEAFF. The CDR3 DNA reads as TGTGCCAGCAGACACCCACCGAACACTGAAGCTTTCTTT.

V and J are TRBV19 and TRBJ2-1, with 8 nucleotides matching TRBD2. Trimming took 3 bases from V and 8 from J; bases not matched to a gene: 6. Germline assignment: CDR1 LNHDA and CDR2 SQIVND (reference sequence). The CDR3 sequence is 14 residues long. The DNA of the CDR3 is TGTGCCAGTAGTATTAACGGGGGGGCAGATGAGCAGTTCTTC. This gives the protein CASSINGGADEQFF.

The V and J genes are TRBV4-3 and TRBJ2-1; TRBD2 matches 10 bases. The CDR3 covers 15 residues. The germline V gene has CDR1 LGHNA and CDR2 YSLEER. With V trimmed by 3 bases and J by 6 bases, 5 bases remained unmatched. CDR3 residues: CASSQTSGQPNEQFF. CDR3 bases: TGCGCCAGCAGCCAGACTAGCGGGCAACCCAATGAGCAGTTCTTC.

V is TRBV7-6 and J is TRBJ2-3; 11 nucleotides match TRBD2. The CDR3 has 20 residues. The junction had 12 bases not matched to a gene; V was cut back by 1 base and J by 0 bases. Germline-derived CDR1 and CDR2 are SGHVS and FNYEAQ. CDR3 amino acids: CASSLEWYRGLAASTDTQYF. CDR3 sequence (DNA): TGTGCCAGCAGCTTAGAGTGGTACAGGGGACTAGCGGCTAGCACAGATACGCAGTATTTT.

The chain links TRBV5-8 to TRBJ2-7; D uncertain. Trimming stripped 6 bases from V and 5 bases from J, with 12 bases between. Germline lookup yields CDR1 SGHTS and CDR2 YDEGEE. The CDR3 has 12 residues. CDR3 amino acids: CASILARDEQYF. The CDR3 DNA reads as TGTGCCAGCATCCTCGCCAGAGACGAGCAGTACTTC.

The chain links TRBV9 to TRBJ1-1, with TRBD1 matching 8 bases. Per the germline V gene, CDR1 is SGDLS and CDR2 is YYNGEE. With V trimmed by 0 bases and J by 4 bases, 11 bases remained unmatched. CDR3 length equals 17 residues. Here the CDR3 reads CASSVGDTTGESTEAFF. The CDR3 DNA sequence: TGTGCCAGCAGCGTAGGTGACACGACAGGGGAAAGCACTGAAGCTTTCTTT.

This chain joins TRBV4-1 and TRBJ2-5, with 9 nucleotides matching TRBD2. This CDR3 contains 14 residues. The V and J ends lost 1 base and 5 bases, in that order; junction bases with no gene match: 2. CDR1 and CDR2 from the germline V gene are MGHRA and YSYEKL. The CDR3 nucleotides read TGCGCCAGCAGCCAAGTGAGCGGGGGGGAGACCCAGTACTTC. Translation: CASSQVSGGETQYF.

The chain recombines TRBV30 with TRBJ2-1, with unresolved D. This CDR3 has 11 amino acids. Germline lookup yields CDR1 GTSNPN and CDR2 SVGIG (reference sequence). V dropped 1 base and J dropped 8 bases, with 6 bases sitting between them. CDR3 coding DNA: TGTGCCTGGAGTGATGTGTATGAGCAGTTCTTC. Protein sequence: CAWSDVYEQFF.

This clone was found a few times. V gene TRBV6-6 combines with J gene TRBJ1-1; D not certain. This CDR3 region has 13 residues. The V end was cut by 0 bases, the J end by 6 bases, with 8 bases between. Germline V gene lookup returns CDR1 MNHNY and CDR2 SVGAGI (reference sequence). The CDR3 loop is CASSYSRQAEAFF. The CDR3 DNA follows: TGTGCCAGCAGTTACTCACGGCAGGCTGAAGCTTTCTTT.